What follows are 11 T cell receptor beta chains derived from one specimen sequenced in a study of cytomegalovirus exposure and HLA in healthy donors. The PCR made use of 60 Vbeta and 13 Jbeta primers. Generated by immunoSEQ multiplex PCR, the TCRdb table keeps only in-frame clones and is missing some. Of around 150,000 clones listed, 60% to 80% are singletons. Sample: PBMCs. These receptors all stem from a woman aged 50 to 65 in good health and CMV-seropositive.

The CDR3 nucleotides are TGTGCCAGCAGCGGACAGGGAACGAGAGAGACCCAGTACTTC. Translating it yields CASSGQGTRETQYF. This sequence joins TRBV28 and TRBJ2-5, with 8 bases aligning to TRBD1. V lost 6 bases to trimming and J lost 4 bases; unmatched junction nucleotides: 7. The germline V gene encodes CDR1 MDHEN and CDR2 SYDVKM. This CDR3 region has 14 residues.

The chain has TRBV18 and TRBJ1-1; D is unresolved. CDR3 length: 14 amino acids. Germline CDR1 is KGHSH and CDR2 is LQKENI. V shed 6 bases and J shed 4 bases, with 15 bases lying between them. Written as DNA, the CDR3 is TGTGCCAGCTCGGCCCAGGAAGTAGGCACTGAAGCTTTCTTT. Its protein is CASSAQEVGTEAFF.

V gene TRBV4-1 combines with J gene TRBJ2-2; D perhaps matches TRBD1 (6 bases). The CDR3 contains 14 residues. With 1 base removed from V and 4 bases from J, the gap between germline ends came to 7 bases. Germline V CDR1 and CDR2: MGHRA, YSYEKL. The CDR3 here is CASSQGTATGELFF. DNA of the CDR3: TGCGCCAGCAGCCAAGGGACAGCCACCGGGGAGCTGTTTTTT.

The V call is TRBV7-3, the J call TRBJ2-7; TRBD2 might be the D (5 bases). Deletions cut 2 bases from V and 7 bases from J, with 9 bases between. CDR1 is SGHTA and CDR2 is FQGTGA in the germline V gene. This CDR3 is 12 amino acids long. In nucleotides, the CDR3 is TGTGCCAGCAGCTTAGGAGGTGGGGAGCAGTACTTC. Its protein product is CASSLGGGEQYF. The full variable domain, in which reference TRBV7-3 and TRBJ2-7 provide the parts outside the CDR3, is GAGVSQTPSNKVTEKGKYVELRCDPISGHTALYWYRQSLGQGPEFLIYFQGTGAADDSGLPNDRFFAVRPEGSVSTLKIQRTERGDSAVYLCASSLGGGEQYFGPGTRLTVT.

This sequence joins TRBV15 and TRBJ2-3, with D unclear. This CDR3 contains 15 residues. CDR1 is LNHNV, CDR2 YYDKDF, per germline (reference sequence). The germline V and J ends were trimmed by 0 bases and 3 bases, with 10 bases remaining between them. CDR3 nucleotides: TGTGCCACCAGCAGAGACCGATTCGGGACAGATACGCAGTATTTT. Amino acids: CATSRDRFGTDTQYF.

Here the CDR3 DNA reads TGTGCCAGCAGCCAAGATTGGACTAGCGCGTCCTACAATGAGCAGTTCTTC. Protein: CASSQDWTSASYNEQFF. This chain joins TRBV4-2 and TRBJ2-1, with 9 bases matching TRBD2. The CDR3 covers 17 residues. Germline CDR1 and CDR2: LGHNA and YNFKEQ. With V trimmed by 0 bases and J by 1 base, 4 bases remained unmatched.

The CDR3 nucleotides are TGTGCCAGCAGTGAGACAGCAGCTACCGCCTACAATGAGCAGTTCTTC. Its translation is CASSETAATAYNEQFF. The V gene is TRBV6-1, the J gene TRBJ2-1; D may be TRBD1 (5 bases). With 3 bases removed from V and 2 bases from J, the gap between germline ends came to 14 bases. This CDR3 is built from 16 residues. CDR1 is MNHNS and CDR2 is SASEGT in the germline V gene.

The genes are TRBV7-2 and TRBJ1-3; TRBD1 might be the D (6 bases). The germline V and J ends were trimmed by 5 bases and 1 base, with 15 bases remaining between them. CDR1 is SGHTA and CDR2 is FQGNSA in the germline V gene. This CDR3 is 16 amino acids long. CDR3 nucleotide sequence: TGTGCCAGCAGCCCGGCGGGCAGGGGATCTGGAAACACCATATATTTT. It translates to CASSPAGRGSGNTIYF.

The chain is built from TRBV7-3 and TRBJ2-7; tentative D call: TRBD1 (5 bases). The germline gives CDR1 SGHTA, CDR2 FQGTGA. The CDR3 extends over 13 amino acids. Trimming took 3 bases from V and 5 from J, leaving 11 bases between them. In nucleotides, the CDR3 is TGTGCCAGCAGCTTGGATGGGGCTGACGAGCAGTACTTC. The encoded protein is CASSLDGADEQYF. The whole variable domain, remainder taken from reference TRBV7-3 and TRBJ2-7, is GAGVSQTPSNKVTEKGKYVELRCDPISGHTALYWYRQSLGQGPEFLIYFQGTGAADDSGLPNDRFFAVRPEGSVSTLKIQRTERGDSAVYLCASSLDGADEQYFGPGTRLTVT.

This clone has just one count. The rearrangement uses TRBV10-1 and TRBJ1-1, with D hard to call. Germline lookup yields CDR1 WNHNN and CDR2 SYGVQD (reference sequence). The CDR3 is made up of 14 amino acids. Trimming removed 4 bases at V and 4 bases at J, with 13 bases between. CDR3 nucleotides: TGCGCCAGCAGTGTTTCCGTCGGGAGCACTGAAGCTTTCTTT. Translating gives CASSVSVGSTEAFF.

This clone has more than one count but fewer than ten. The V gene is TRBV4-3, the J gene TRBJ2-5; 11 nucleotides align to TRBD2. The V gene's germline CDR1 is LGHNA and CDR2 YSLEER. V was pared by 4 bases and J by 3 bases, with 13 bases of the junction left unmatched. This CDR3 comprises 18 residues. CDR3 amino acids: CASSRRISGGEFEETQYF. The CDR3 region has the DNA TGCGCCAGCAGCCGGCGTATTAGCGGGGGGGAGTTCGAAGAGACCCAGTACTTC.